In its sample, the clone carrying this TCR beta chain was seen many times. What it binds is unknown. The entry originates in a study of response to subunit inactivated influenza vaccine. Study-wide points: There was a suggestion from the authors that each seasonal influenza vaccination recruits few new T cells.

TCRdb called the RT-PCR reads again in MiXCR, with one record for every CDR3 protein. The sample lists more than 450,000 distinct CDR3 sequences, about 7.6% occurring once. The source is a man aged 45 to 75 who received an inactivated influenza vaccine. The source material was PBMCs from blood, sampled less than 30 months after vaccination.

The CDR3 DNA reads TGCGCCAGCGTTTCCAGGGCAAACCCCACTGAAGCTTTCTTT. Residues: CASVSRANPTEAFF. V gene TRBV5-1 combines with J gene TRBJ1-1, with TRBD1 as a possible D gene (5 bases). This CDR3 is 14 amino acids long. Trimming pared 7 bases from V and 4 bases from J, leaving 17 bases between. Germline V gives CDR1 SGHRS, CDR2 YFSETQ. Filled out from reference TRBV5-1 and TRBJ1-1, the complete variable domain reads KAGVTQTPRYLIKTRGQQVTLSCSPISGHRSVSWYQQTPGQGLQFLFEYFSETQRNKGNFPGRFSGRQFSNSRSEMNVSTLELGDSALYLCASVSRANPTEAFFGQGTRLTVV.